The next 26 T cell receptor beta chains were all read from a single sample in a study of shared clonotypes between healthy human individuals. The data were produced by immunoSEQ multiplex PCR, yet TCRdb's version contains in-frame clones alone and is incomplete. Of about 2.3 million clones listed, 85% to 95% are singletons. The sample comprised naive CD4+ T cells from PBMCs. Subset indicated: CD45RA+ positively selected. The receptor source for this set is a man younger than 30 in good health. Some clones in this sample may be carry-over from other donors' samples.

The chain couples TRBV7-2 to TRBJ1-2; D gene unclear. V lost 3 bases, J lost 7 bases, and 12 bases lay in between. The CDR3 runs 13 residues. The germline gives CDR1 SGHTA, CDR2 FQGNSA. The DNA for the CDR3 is TGTGCCAGCAGCTTGCGGGGAGTGGGTGGCTACACCTTC. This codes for CASSLRGVGGYTF.

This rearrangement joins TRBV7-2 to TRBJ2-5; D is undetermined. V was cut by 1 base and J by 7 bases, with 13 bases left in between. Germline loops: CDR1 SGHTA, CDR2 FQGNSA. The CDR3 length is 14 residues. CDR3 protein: CASSLGAAPGTQYF. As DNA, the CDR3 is TGTGCCAGCAGCTTAGGGGCAGCTCCGGGGACCCAGTACTTC.

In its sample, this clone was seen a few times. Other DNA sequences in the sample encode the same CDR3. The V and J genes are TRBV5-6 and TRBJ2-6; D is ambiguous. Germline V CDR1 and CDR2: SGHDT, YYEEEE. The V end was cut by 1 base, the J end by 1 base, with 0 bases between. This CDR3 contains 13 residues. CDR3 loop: CASSLSGANVLTF. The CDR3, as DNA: TGTGCCAGCAGCTTGTCTGGGGCCAACGTCCTGACTTTC.

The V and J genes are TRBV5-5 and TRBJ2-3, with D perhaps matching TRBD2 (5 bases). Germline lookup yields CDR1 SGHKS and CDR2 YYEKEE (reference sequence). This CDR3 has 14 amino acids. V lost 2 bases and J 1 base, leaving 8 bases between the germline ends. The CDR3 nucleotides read TGTGCCAGCAGCTTCCCGAGGGGCACAGATACGCAGTATTTT. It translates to CASSFPRGTDTQYF.

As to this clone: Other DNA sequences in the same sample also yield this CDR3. The CDR3 DNA is TGTGCCAGCAGCTTAAGAGGGAGTGGCGGGGAGCTGTTTTTT. Translation gives CASSLRGSGGELFF. V and J are TRBV7-3 and TRBJ2-2; D is possibly TRBD2 (5 bases). The germline V gene encodes CDR1 SGHTA and CDR2 FQGTGA. With 1 base removed from V and 7 bases from J, the gap between germline ends came to 10 bases. The CDR3 loop spans 14 amino acids.

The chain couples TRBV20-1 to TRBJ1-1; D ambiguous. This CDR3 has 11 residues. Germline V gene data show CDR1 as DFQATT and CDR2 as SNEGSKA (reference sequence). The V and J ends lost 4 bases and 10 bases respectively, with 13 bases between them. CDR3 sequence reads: CSATPDLGAFF. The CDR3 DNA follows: TGCAGTGCTACCCCTGACTTGGGAGCTTTCTTT.

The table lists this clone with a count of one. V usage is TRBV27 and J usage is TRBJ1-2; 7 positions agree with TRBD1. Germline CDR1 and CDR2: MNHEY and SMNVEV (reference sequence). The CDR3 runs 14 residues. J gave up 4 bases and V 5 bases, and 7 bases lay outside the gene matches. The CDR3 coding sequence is TGTGCCAGCAGTACCTCGAAGGGGGCCTATGGCTACACCTTC. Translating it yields CASSTSKGAYGYTF.

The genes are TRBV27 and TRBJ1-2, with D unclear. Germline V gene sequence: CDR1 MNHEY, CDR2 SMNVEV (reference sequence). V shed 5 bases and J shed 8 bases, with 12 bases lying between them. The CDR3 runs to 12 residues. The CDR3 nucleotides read TGTGCCAGCAGTCGCGGGATGGACGGCTACACCTTC. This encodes CASSRGMDGYTF.

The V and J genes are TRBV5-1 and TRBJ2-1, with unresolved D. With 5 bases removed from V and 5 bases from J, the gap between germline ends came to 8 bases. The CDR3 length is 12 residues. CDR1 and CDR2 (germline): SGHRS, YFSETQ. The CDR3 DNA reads TGCGCCAGCAGATATACGGACAATGAGCAGTTCTTC. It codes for CASRYTDNEQFF.

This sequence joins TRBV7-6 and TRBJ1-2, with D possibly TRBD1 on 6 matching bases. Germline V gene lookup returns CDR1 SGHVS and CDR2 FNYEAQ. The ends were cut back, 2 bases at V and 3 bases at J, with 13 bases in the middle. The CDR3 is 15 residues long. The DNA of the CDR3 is TGTGCCAGCAGCTTAAGTATTAGACAGGACTATGGCTACACCTTC. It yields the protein CASSLSIRQDYGYTF.

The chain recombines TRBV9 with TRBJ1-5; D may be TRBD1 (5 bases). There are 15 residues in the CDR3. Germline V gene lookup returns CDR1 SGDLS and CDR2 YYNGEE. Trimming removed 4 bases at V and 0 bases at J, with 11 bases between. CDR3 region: CASSLVGDSNQPQHF. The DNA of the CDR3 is TGTGCCAGCAGCCTCGTAGGGGATAGCAATCAGCCCCAGCATTTT.

CDR3: CASSAGTSGETQYF. The CDR3 DNA is TGCGCCAGCAGCGCCGGGACTAGCGGCGAGACCCAGTACTTC. The rearrangement links TRBV5-1 to TRBJ2-5, with TRBD2 matching over 11 bases. Looked up from germline, CDR1 is SGHRS and CDR2 is YFSETQ. This CDR3 spans 14 amino acids. V shed 4 bases and J 5 bases; nucleotides not matched to a gene: 4. Supplemented by reference TRBV5-1 and TRBJ2-5, the full variable domain reads KAGVTQTPRYLIKTRGQQVTLSCSPISGHRSVSWYQQTPGQGLQFLFEYFSETQRNKGNFPGRFSGRQFSNSRSEMNVSTLELGDSALYLCASSAGTSGETQYFGPGTRLLVL.

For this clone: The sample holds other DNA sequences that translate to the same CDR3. The CDR3 nucleotides read TGCGCCAGCAGCTTGGGAGCTAGCGGGACGACAGATACGCAGTATTTT. Translated, it gives CASSLGASGTTDTQYF. The chain recombines TRBV5-1 with TRBJ2-3; 9 bases map to TRBD2. Germline assignment: CDR1 SGHRS and CDR2 YFSETQ. V shed 0 bases, J shed 3 bases, and the junction held 5 bases outside the gene matches. This CDR3 has 16 residues. Full variable domain (remainder filled in from reference TRBV5-1 and TRBJ2-3): KAGVTQTPRYLIKTRGQQVTLSCSPISGHRSVSWYQQTPGQGLQFLFEYFSETQRNKGNFPGRFSGRQFSNSRSEMNVSTLELGDSALYLCASSLGASGTTDTQYFGPGTRLTVL.

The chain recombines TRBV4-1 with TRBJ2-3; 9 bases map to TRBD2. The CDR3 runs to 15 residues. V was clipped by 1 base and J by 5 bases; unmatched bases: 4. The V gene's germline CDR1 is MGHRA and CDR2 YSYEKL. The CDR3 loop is CASSQAASGVDTQYF. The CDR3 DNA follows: TGCGCCAGCAGCCAAGCGGCTAGCGGGGTAGATACGCAGTATTTT.

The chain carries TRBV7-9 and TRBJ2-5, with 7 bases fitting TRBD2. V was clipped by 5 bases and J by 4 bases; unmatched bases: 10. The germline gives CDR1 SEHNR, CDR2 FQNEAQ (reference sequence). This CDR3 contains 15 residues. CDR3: CASSRQGAGRETQYF. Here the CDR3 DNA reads TGTGCCAGCAGCCGCCAGGGAGCGGGAAGAGAGACCCAGTACTTC.

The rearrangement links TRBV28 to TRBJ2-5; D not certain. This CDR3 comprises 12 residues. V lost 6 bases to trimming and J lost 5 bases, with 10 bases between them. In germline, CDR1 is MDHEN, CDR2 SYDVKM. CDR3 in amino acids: CASRSAGETQYF. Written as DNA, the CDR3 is TGTGCCAGCAGATCAGCTGGGGAGACCCAGTACTTC.

The CDR3: CASSEGRQGAREQYF. The CDR3 DNA follows: TGTGCCAGCAGTGAGGGGAGGCAGGGGGCGCGGGAGCAGTACTTC. The V gene is TRBV28, the J gene TRBJ2-7, with 8 positions matching TRBD1. The CDR3 is 15 amino acids. The germline V gene encodes CDR1 MDHEN and CDR2 SYDVKM. J lost 7 bases, V lost 5 bases, and 13 bases had no gene match. The variable domain in full, completed from reference TRBV28 and TRBJ2-7, reads DVKVTQSSRYLVKRTGEKVFLECVQDMDHENMFWYRQDPGLGLRLIYFSYDVKMKEKGDIPEGYSVSREKKERFSLILESASTNQTSMYLCASSEGRQGAREQYFGPGTRLTVT.

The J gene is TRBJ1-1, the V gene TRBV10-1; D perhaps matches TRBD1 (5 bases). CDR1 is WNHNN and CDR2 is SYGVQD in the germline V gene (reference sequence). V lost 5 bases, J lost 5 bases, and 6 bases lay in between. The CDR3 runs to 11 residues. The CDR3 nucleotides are TGCGCCAGCAGTAGGGGAACTGAAGCTTTCTTT. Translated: CASSRGTEAFF.

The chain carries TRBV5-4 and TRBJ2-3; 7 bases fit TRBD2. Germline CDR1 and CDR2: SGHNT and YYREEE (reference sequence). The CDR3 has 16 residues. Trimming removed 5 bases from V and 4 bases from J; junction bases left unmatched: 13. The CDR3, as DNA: TGTGCCAGCAGTCAAATTGTGGCTAGCGGCGCAGATACGCAGTATTTT. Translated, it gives CASSQIVASGADTQYF.

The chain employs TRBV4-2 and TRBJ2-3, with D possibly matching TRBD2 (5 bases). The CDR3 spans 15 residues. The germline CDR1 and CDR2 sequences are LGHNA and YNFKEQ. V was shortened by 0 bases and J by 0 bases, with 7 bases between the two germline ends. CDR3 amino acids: CASSQDERSTDTQYF. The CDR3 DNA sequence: TGTGCCAGCAGCCAAGACGAGCGGAGCACAGATACGCAGTATTTT.

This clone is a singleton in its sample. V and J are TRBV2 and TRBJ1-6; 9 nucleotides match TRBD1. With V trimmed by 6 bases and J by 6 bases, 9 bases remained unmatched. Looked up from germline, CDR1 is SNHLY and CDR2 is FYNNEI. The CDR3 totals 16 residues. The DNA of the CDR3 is TGTGCCAGCAGGCAGGACAGGGGATTCGTTAATTCACCCCTCCACTTT. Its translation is CASRQDRGFVNSPLHF.

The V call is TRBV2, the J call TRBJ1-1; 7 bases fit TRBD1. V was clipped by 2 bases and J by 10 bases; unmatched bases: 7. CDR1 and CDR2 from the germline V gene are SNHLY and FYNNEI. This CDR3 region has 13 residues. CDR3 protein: CASSERVRQGAFF. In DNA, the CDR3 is TGTGCCAGCAGTGAACGGGTGAGACAGGGAGCTTTCTTT.

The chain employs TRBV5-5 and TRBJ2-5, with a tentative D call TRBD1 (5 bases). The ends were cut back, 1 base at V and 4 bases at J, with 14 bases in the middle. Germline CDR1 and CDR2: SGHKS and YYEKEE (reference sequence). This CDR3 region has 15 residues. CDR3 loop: CASSLSVGVGETQYF. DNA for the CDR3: TGTGCCAGCAGCTTGTCGGTAGGGGTGGGAGAGACCCAGTACTTC.

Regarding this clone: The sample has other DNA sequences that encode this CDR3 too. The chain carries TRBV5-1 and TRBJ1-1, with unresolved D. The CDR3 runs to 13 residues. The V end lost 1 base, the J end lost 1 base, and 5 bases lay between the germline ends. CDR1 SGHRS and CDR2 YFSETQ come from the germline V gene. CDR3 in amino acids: CASSLSRNTEAFF. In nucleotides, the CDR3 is TGCGCCAGCAGCTTGAGTCGGAACACTGAAGCTTTCTTT.

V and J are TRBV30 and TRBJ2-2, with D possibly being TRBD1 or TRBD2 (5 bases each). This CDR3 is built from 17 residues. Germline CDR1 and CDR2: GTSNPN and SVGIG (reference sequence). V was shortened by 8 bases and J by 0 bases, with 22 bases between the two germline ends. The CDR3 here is CAARAPGRFANTGELFF. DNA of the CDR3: TGTGCCGCCAGGGCTCCGGGACGCTTCGCGAACACCGGGGAGCTGTTTTTT.

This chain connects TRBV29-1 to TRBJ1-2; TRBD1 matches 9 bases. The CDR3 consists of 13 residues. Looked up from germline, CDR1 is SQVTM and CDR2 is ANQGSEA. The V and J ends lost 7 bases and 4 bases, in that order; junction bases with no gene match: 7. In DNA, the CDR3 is TGCAGCGCCACAGGGGGCGCGGGCTATGGCTACACCTTC. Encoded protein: CSATGGAGYGYTF.